A single T cell receptor (beta chain) is shown here with its context. The target of this receptor is not known. This sample is drawn from a study of control samples from healthy donors and cancer patients (TCRdb year 2020). Reading the germline V gene gives CDR1 MDHEN and CDR2 SYDVKM. V loses 5 bases of germline sequence and J loses 8 bases, and the interval between the two ends is 12 bases. The CDR3 runs 12 residues from the cysteine to the phenylalanine. Only the CDR3 portion is preserved as DNA: 36 bases, with reading frame beginning at the first base. Library preparation was by the immunoSEQ multiplex PCR assay. This immuneACCESS table, as held by TCRdb, lists in-frame sequences with V and J called but not all clones. Of the missing ones, under half trace to an unresolved V gene in checked studies; the others have no known cause. This sample's table carries some 180,000 clones. The ten largest account for approximately 2.2% of the sample.

The rearranged segments are TRBV28 and TRBJ1-2, with the D gene not clear enough to name. The receptor was isolated from a woman in her 30s in good health. Specimen: blood. The DNA sequence reads TGTGCCAGCAGTGCTTACAAATACGGCTACACCTTC. The encoded protein is CASSAYKYGYTF.